These 32 T cell receptor beta chains originate from one sample sequenced in a study of T cells in women clearing cervical HPV infection. The table came from immunoSEQ multiplex PCR; TCRdb's copy has only in-frame clones and leaves some out. The sample's table shows 35,000 to 45,000 clones. The sample taken for sequencing was blood buffy coat. Receptor source: a woman aged 18 to 75 with a cervical HPV16 infection that either progressed to CIN3+ or cleared (not recorded which).

The part of the CDR3 DNA that was read is TGTGCCAGCAGCAGCCTCAGGCGGAACACTGAA. Translating gives CASSSLRRNTE. The CDR3 in its entirety is CASSSLRRNTEAFF. This rearrangement joins TRBV5-4 to TRBJ1-1; D is uncertain. The CDR3 end is not reached by the read, which stops 3 residues before it; the germline J gene fills it in. Germline CDR1 and CDR2: SGHNT and YYREEE (reference sequence). Deletions cut 4 bases from V and 1 base from J, with 11 bases between. The CDR3 length is 14 residues.

In the case of this clone: The read ends 3 residues shy of where the CDR3 ends; the end is completed using the germline J gene. The rearrangement uses TRBV20-1 and TRBJ2-3; 12 bases agree with TRBD2. Germline values: CDR1 DFQATT, CDR2 SNEGSKA (reference sequence). The ends lost 6 bases at V and 2 bases at J; junction bases unmatched: 6. This CDR3 spans 15 amino acids. CDR3 sequence: CSADGLAGNTDTQYF. The covered CDR3 bases are TGCAGTGCAGATGGACTAGCGGGAAACACAGATACG.

Turning to this clone: The CDR3 extends 3 residues past the end of the read, so its final part is completed from the germline J gene. The V gene is TRBV10-2, the J gene TRBJ2-3; D is possibly TRBD2 (6 bases). Germline CDR1 reads WSHSY; CDR2 reads SAAADI. CDR3 length: 14 amino acids. Trimming shortened V by 2 bases and J by 4 bases, and 10 bases separated the two germline ends. The part of the CDR3 DNA that was read is TGCGCCAGCAGTGAGATTTGGGGGGCAGATACG. Translated: CASSEIWGADT. The entire CDR3 reads CASSEIWGADTQYF.

A remark on this clone: The DNA ends 3 residues before the CDR3 does, and the rest of the CDR3 is filled in from the germline J gene. The chain combines TRBV4-1 with TRBJ2-7; 7 nucleotides line up with TRBD2. The V and J ends lost 2 bases and 0 bases, in that order; junction bases with no gene match: 10. CDR3 length equals 17 residues. CDR1 and CDR2 from the germline V gene are MGHRA and YSYEKL. Incomplete CDR3 DNA: TGCGCCAGCAGCCAACCTTTGCTAGCGGATCCCTCCTACGAG. Amino acids: CASSQPLLADPSYE. The whole CDR3 is CASSQPLLADPSYEQYF.

Worth noting for this clone: The read is 3 residues too short to cover the CDR3 end, so that end is filled in from the germline J gene. The chain carries TRBV28 and TRBJ2-3; 12 bases align to TRBD2. The J segment lost 7 bases and the V segment lost 4 bases, leaving 9 bases of the junction unmatched. Germline lookup yields CDR1 MDHEN and CDR2 SYDVKM. The CDR3 contains 16 residues. CDR3: CASSSPSGRGMYTQYF. Partial CDR3 DNA: TGTGCCAGCAGTTCCCCTAGCGGGAGGGGTATGTATACG.

On this clone: The DNA ends 3 residues before the CDR3 does, and the rest of the CDR3 is filled in from the germline J gene. The chain joins TRBV7-8 to TRBJ2-5, with 10 positions matching TRBD2. This CDR3 comprises 14 residues. V trimming: 5 bases; J trimming: 3 bases; junction bases outside the gene matches: 3. In germline, CDR1 is SGHVS, CDR2 FQNEAQ. This CDR3 reads CASSRTSGEETQYF. The CDR3 bases that were read are TGTGCCAGCAGCCGGACTAGCGGAGAAGAGACC.

In the case of this clone: The read gets to within 3 residues of the CDR3 end, and the germline J gene fills in the rest. The J gene is TRBJ2-5, the V gene TRBV9; 8 bases are shared with TRBD1. In germline, CDR1 is SGDLS, CDR2 YYNGEE. The V gene end was trimmed by 0 bases and the J gene end by 2 bases; junction bases not matched to a gene: 3. CDR3 length: 15 amino acids. Here the CDR3 reads CASSVGTGNQETQYF. The part of the CDR3 DNA that was read is TGTGCCAGCAGCGTAGGGACAGGGAATCAAGAGACC.

On this clone: The CDR3 is cut off 3 residues early in the read; its end comes from the germline J gene. The chain links TRBV14 to TRBJ1-6, with 7 bases lining up with TRBD1. The V segment lost 4 bases and the J segment 10 bases; nucleotides outside the gene matches: 7. CDR3 size: 14 residues. CDR1 SGHDN and CDR2 FVKESK come from the germline V gene. The CDR3 here is CASSPGGGRSPLHF. The sequenced part of the CDR3 DNA is TGTGCCAGCAGCCCAGGAGGGGGCCGGTCACCC.

The sequenced part of the CDR3 DNA is TGTGCCAGCAGCTCTCCAGTTGACTCCTACAATGAG. As protein: CASSSPVDSYNE. The whole CDR3 region reads CASSSPVDSYNEQFF. V and J are TRBV7-2 and TRBJ2-1; D gene ambiguous. The sequenced fragment ends 3 residues before the CDR3 boundary, so the rest is inferred from the germline J gene. This CDR3 spans 15 amino acids. CDR1 is SGHTA and CDR2 is FQGNSA in the germline V gene. Between the trimmed V and J ends, which lost 4 bases and 0 bases, there was a span of 10 bases.

Concerning this clone: The read ends 3 residues shy of where the CDR3 ends; the end is completed using the germline J gene. This chain links TRBV5-1 with TRBJ2-6, with TRBD1 identical over 7 bases. With 4 bases clipped from V and 0 bases from J, the junction kept 10 bases outside the gene matches. Per germline, CDR1 SGHRS and CDR2 YFSETQ. The CDR3 extends over 18 amino acids. The CDR3 is CASSTIGTAYSGANVLTF. The sequenced part of the CDR3 DNA is TGCGCCAGCAGCACGATCGGGACAGCCTACTCTGGGGCCAACGTC. Using reference TRBV5-1 and TRBJ2-6 for the parts outside the CDR3, the full variable domain is KAGVTQTPRYLIKTRGQQVTLSCSPISGHRSVSWYQQTPGQGLQFLFEYFSETQRNKGNFPGRFSGRQFSNSRSEMNVSTLELGDSALYLCASSTIGTAYSGANVLTFGAGSRLTVL.

To note about this clone: The read stops 3 residues short of the end of the CDR3; the missing end is completed from the germline J gene. Other DNA sequences in this specimen translate into the identical CDR3. The V and J genes are TRBV30 and TRBJ1-3; 8 bases are shared with TRBD1. CDR1 is GTSNPN, CDR2 SVGIG, per germline (reference sequence). This CDR3 has 15 residues. J gave up 2 bases and V 1 base, and 4 bases lay outside the gene matches. The CDR3 spells CAWSALDRAGNTIYF. CDR3 DNA (partial): TGTGCCTGGAGTGCCCTGGACAGGGCTGGAAACACC.

On this clone itself: The read ends 3 residues shy of where the CDR3 ends; the end is completed using the germline J gene. This chain uses TRBV7-9 with TRBJ1-2; a weak D match, TRBD1 (5 bases). Looked up from germline, CDR1 is SEHNR and CDR2 is FQNEAQ (reference sequence). V shed 5 bases and J shed 4 bases, with 8 bases lying between them. This CDR3 region has 12 residues. The CDR3 reads CASSPDSYGYTF. The part of the CDR3 DNA that was read is TGTGCCAGCAGCCCAGACAGCTATGGC.

The CDR3 here is CASSTRTSGRNEQFF. Partial CDR3 DNA: TGTGCCAGCAGTACTAGGACTAGCGGGAGGAATGAG. The V call is TRBV6-4, the J call TRBJ2-1; 14 bases align to TRBD2. The CDR3 end falls 3 residues outside the read, so it is completed with the germline J gene. Unmatched junction bases numbered 4, after V lost 5 bases and J lost 7 bases. Germline V gene lookup returns CDR1 MRHNA and CDR2 SNTAGT. The CDR3 length is 15 residues.

With respect to this clone: The sequenced fragment ends 3 residues before the CDR3 boundary, so the rest is inferred from the germline J gene. Other DNA sequences in the same sample also yield this CDR3. This chain joins TRBV7-9 and TRBJ2-2, with no clear D. The CDR3 length is 14 residues. Germline V gene sequence: CDR1 SEHNR, CDR2 FQNEAQ (reference sequence). Trimming took off 2 bases at V and 0 bases at J, with 4 bases between the two ends. CDR3 DNA (partial): TGTGCCAGCAGCTTACCCACGAACACCGGGGAG. Its translation is CASSLPTNTGE. The whole CDR3 protein reads CASSLPTNTGELFF.

Note on this clone: The read is 3 residues too short to cover the CDR3 end, so that end is filled in from the germline J gene. This sequence joins TRBV9 and TRBJ2-5, with a weak D call TRBD2 (6 bases). V dropped 4 bases and J dropped 5 bases, with 9 bases sitting between them. The CDR3 extends over 12 amino acids. The germline V gene encodes CDR1 SGDLS and CDR2 YYNGEE. The CDR3 loop reads CASSSAGETQYF. Incomplete CDR3 DNA: TGTGCCAGCAGCTCGGCGGGGGAGACC.

Note on this clone: The read halts 3 residues ahead of the CDR3 end, with the missing end drawn from the germline J gene. The chain has TRBV6-1 and TRBJ1-1; TRBD1 might be the D (6 bases). The germline V and J ends were trimmed by 1 base and 7 bases, with 10 bases remaining between them. CDR1 is MNHNS, CDR2 SASEGT, per germline. The CDR3 totals 13 residues. CDR3 residues: CASSEGRGFEAFF. The part of the CDR3 DNA that was read is TGTGCCAGCAGTGAAGGCAGGGGCTTTGAA.

Notes on this clone: Read sequence stops 3 residues before the CDR3 end, and the germline J gene provides the missing end. This sequence joins TRBV19 and TRBJ2-5; 7 nucleotides line up with TRBD1. The V and J ends lost 7 bases and 5 bases, in that order; junction bases with no gene match: 13. Germline values: CDR1 LNHDA, CDR2 SQIVND (reference sequence). The CDR3 is made up of 15 amino acids. The CDR3 is CASTPSLGGAETQYF. The CDR3 bases that were read are TGTGCCAGTACCCCGTCTTTAGGGGGCGCCGAGACC.

About this clone itself: The CDR3 end is not reached by the read, which stops 3 residues before it; the germline J gene fills it in. The V call is TRBV27, the J call TRBJ2-2; a possible D gene is TRBD1 (6 bases). Trimming stripped 5 bases from V and 1 base from J, with 11 bases between. This CDR3 region has 15 residues. Germline V gives CDR1 MNHEY, CDR2 SMNVEV (reference sequence). Here the CDR3 reads CASSPRTVNTGELFF. The part of the CDR3 DNA that was read is TGTGCCAGCAGTCCTCGGACAGTGAACACCGGGGAG.

Details on this clone: The CDR3 is cut off 3 residues early in the read; its end comes from the germline J gene. The rearrangement links TRBV20-1 to TRBJ1-4; 9 bases are a match to TRBD1. Germline loops: CDR1 DFQATT, CDR2 SNEGSKA (reference sequence). The CDR3 covers 14 residues. The J segment lost 7 bases and the V segment lost 6 bases, leaving 9 bases of the junction unmatched. Incomplete CDR3 DNA: TGCAGTGCCTCCCGAGGGACAGGGCTTGAAAAA. Amino acid sequence: CSASRGTGLEK. The CDR3 in its entirety is CSASRGTGLEKLFF.

This CDR3 is CSATDYRLAGGYNEQFF. CDR3 DNA (partial): TGCAGTGCTACCGACTACCGACTAGCGGGAGGGTACAATGAG. The J gene is TRBJ2-1, the V gene TRBV20-1, with 14 bases lining up with TRBD2. The read ends 3 residues before the CDR3 terminus; that terminus is restored from the germline J gene. V dropped 4 bases and J dropped 4; count of bases not matched to a gene: 9. There are 17 residues in the CDR3. Germline V gives CDR1 DFQATT, CDR2 SNEGSKA (reference sequence).

Turning to this clone: The read gets to within 3 residues of the CDR3 end, and the germline J gene fills in the rest. This chain uses TRBV6-1 with TRBJ1-6; D is undetermined. CDR3 length: 15 amino acids. Germline V gives CDR1 MNHNS, CDR2 SASEGT. V lost 2 bases, J lost 6 bases, and 11 bases lay in between. The CDR3 is CASSEMVASNSPLHF. The part of the CDR3 DNA that was read is TGTGCCAGCAGTGAAATGGTGGCATCTAATTCACCC.

As regards this clone: The CDR3 is cut off 3 residues early in the read; its end comes from the germline J gene. The J gene is TRBJ2-5, the V gene TRBV6-1; possibly TRBD2 for D (6 bases). The CDR3 spans 12 residues. CDR1 is MNHNS and CDR2 is SASEGT in the germline V gene. Between the trimmed V and J ends, which lost 8 bases and 4 bases, there was a span of 11 bases. Incomplete CDR3 DNA: TGTGCCAGCCGTGGAGGGGCAGAGACC. It is translated as CASRGGAET. Given in full, the CDR3 is CASRGGAETQYF.

Notes on this clone: With the read ending 3 residues before the CDR3 end, the germline J gene is used to fill in that end. This chain links TRBV2 with TRBJ2-1, with 9 bases that match TRBD2. CDR1 is SNHLY, CDR2 FYNNEI, per germline. The V gene end was trimmed by 10 bases and the J gene end by 2 bases; junction bases not matched to a gene: 6. The CDR3 is 14 residues long. CDR3 DNA (partial): TGTGCCACAGGGACTAGCCTCCCCTACAATGAG. Encoded protein: CATGTSLPYNE. The entire CDR3 sequence reads CATGTSLPYNEQFF.

As concerns this clone: The read ends 3 residues shy of where the CDR3 ends; the end is completed using the germline J gene. This sequence joins TRBV7-2 and TRBJ2-1, with TRBD2 matching 7 bases. V dropped 2 bases and J dropped 8; count of bases not matched to a gene: 9. CDR3 length equals 15 residues. In germline, CDR1 is SGHTA, CDR2 FQGNSA. The CDR3 bases that were read are TGTGCCAGCAGCTTACTAGCGGCCGGAGGGCATGAG. Its translation: CASSLLAAGGHE. The CDR3 reads in full as CASSLLAAGGHEQFF.

CDR3: CASSIDRGLYNDYTF. Partial CDR3 DNA: TGTGCCAGCTCAATTGACAGGGGGCTATACAATGAC. The rearrangement joins TRBV18 to TRBJ1-2; 10 nucleotides match TRBD1. The sequence runs out 3 residues before the end of the CDR3; the remainder is reconstructed from the germline J gene. Germline lookup yields CDR1 KGHSH and CDR2 LQKENI. This CDR3 has 15 amino acids.

Comments on this clone: The CDR3 end falls 3 residues outside the read, so it is completed with the germline J gene. Different DNA sequences within this sample yield the same CDR3. The J gene is TRBJ1-3, the V gene TRBV2, with no clear D. CDR3 length: 14 amino acids. Germline CDR1 and CDR2: SNHLY and FYNNEI. CDR3 sequence: CASSEAPGLGTIYF. The sequenced part of the CDR3 DNA is TGTGCCAGCAGTGAAGCACCGGGTTTAGGCACG.

Worth noting for this clone: Sequencing ends 3 residues short of the CDR3 end; the germline J gene provides the rest. This chain uses TRBV5-1 with TRBJ1-2; D ambiguous. CDR1 and CDR2 from the germline V gene are SGHRS and YFSETQ. V was shortened by 1 base and J by 2 bases, with 9 bases between the two germline ends. The CDR3 extends over 14 amino acids. Partial CDR3 DNA: TGCGCCAGCAGCTTGCAAGGGTCCAACTATGGC. It is translated as CASSLQGSNYG. The CDR3 reads in full as CASSLQGSNYGYTF.

For this clone: The observed sequence ends 3 residues before the CDR3 terminus, with the missing tail filled in from the germline J gene. The gene calls are TRBV5-1 and TRBJ2-3; 10 bases are a match to TRBD1. Losses at the gene ends were 3 bases for V and 4 bases for J; bases not matched to a gene: 5. The CDR3 is 15 amino acids. Germline CDR1 and CDR2: SGHRS and YFSETQ. The CDR3: CASSSGTGVADTQYF. CDR3 DNA, as far as it was read: TGCGCCAGCAGCTCAGGGACAGGGGTTGCAGATACG.

On this clone itself: The DNA ends 3 residues before the CDR3 does, and the rest of the CDR3 is filled in from the germline J gene. V and J are TRBV4-1 and TRBJ1-4; 8 bases map to TRBD1. The germline V gene has CDR1 MGHRA and CDR2 YSYEKL. The length of the CDR3 is 16 residues. V shed 0 bases and J 8 bases; nucleotides not matched to a gene: 8. The CDR3 bases that were read are TGCGCCAGCAGCCAAGAAGGGCAGGGGGCACGGGAAAAA. Translating it yields CASSQEGQGAREK. The CDR3 as a whole reads CASSQEGQGAREKLFF.

Worth noting for this clone: The read terminates 3 residues before the CDR3 end, so the remaining end is supplied by the germline J gene. The V gene is TRBV5-1, the J gene TRBJ2-7, with 7 bases fitting TRBD1. Germline V gene sequence: CDR1 SGHRS, CDR2 YFSETQ. The CDR3 loop spans 14 amino acids. V was clipped by 1 base and J by 3 bases; unmatched bases: 4. Partial CDR3 DNA: TGCGCCAGCAGCTTGTCACAGGGGAACTACGAG. Translation: CASSLSQGNYE. The whole CDR3 protein reads CASSLSQGNYEQYF.

Details on this clone: The sequence runs out 3 residues before the end of the CDR3; the remainder is reconstructed from the germline J gene. The rearrangement uses TRBV19 and TRBJ2-3; D call uncertain. CDR1 LNHDA and CDR2 SQIVND come from the germline V gene (reference sequence). V dropped 2 bases and J dropped 0 bases, with 15 bases sitting between them. The CDR3 extends over 17 amino acids. CDR3 residues: CASSIFQGASSTDTQYF. The sequenced part of the CDR3 DNA is TGTGCCAGTAGTATATTTCAAGGAGCTAGTAGCACAGATACG. The full variable domain, completed using reference TRBV19 and TRBJ2-3, is DGGITQSPKYLFRKEGQNVTLSCEQNLNHDAMYWYRQDPGQGLRLIYYSQIVNDFQKGDIAEGYSVSREKKESFPLTVTSAQKNPTAFYLCASSIFQGASSTDTQYFGPGTRLTVL.

To note about this clone: The sequenced fragment ends 3 residues before the CDR3 boundary, so the rest is inferred from the germline J gene. The J gene is TRBJ2-2, the V gene TRBV29-1; 9 bases match TRBD1. Germline loops: CDR1 SQVTM, CDR2 ANQGSEA. The CDR3 loop spans 13 amino acids. CDR3 amino acids: CSVGDRVGEKLFF. Partial CDR3 DNA: TGCAGCGTCGGGGACAGGGTCGGTGAAAAG.